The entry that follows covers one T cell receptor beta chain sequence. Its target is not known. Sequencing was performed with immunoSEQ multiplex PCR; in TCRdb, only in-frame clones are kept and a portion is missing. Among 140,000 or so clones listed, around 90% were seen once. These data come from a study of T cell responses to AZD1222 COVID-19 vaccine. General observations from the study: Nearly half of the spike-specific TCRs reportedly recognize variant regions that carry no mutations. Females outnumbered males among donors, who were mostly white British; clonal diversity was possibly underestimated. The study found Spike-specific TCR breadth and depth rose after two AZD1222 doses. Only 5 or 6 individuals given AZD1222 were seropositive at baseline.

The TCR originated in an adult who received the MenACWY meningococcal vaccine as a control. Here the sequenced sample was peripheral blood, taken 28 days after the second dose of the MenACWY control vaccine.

CDR3 sequence reads: CAAGTASTDTQYF. Here the CDR3 DNA reads TGTGCCGCCGGGACAGCAAGCACAGATACGCAGTATTTT. The chain combines TRBV6-5 with TRBJ2-3; 7 nucleotides align to TRBD1. After removal of 11 bases from V and 0 bases from J, the junction contained 5 bases not matched to a gene. The CDR3 contains 13 residues. Germline-derived CDR1 and CDR2 are MNHEY and SVGAGI.